The 3 T cell receptor beta chains in this list originate from one sample, sequenced in a study of OX40 agonist ivuxolimab in advanced cancers. Here immunoSEQ multiplex PCR was the method, and the copy in TCRdb shows in-frame clones only, minus some. Of tens of thousands of clones in the sample, about 86% were seen once. The sequences come from CD4+ or CD8+ T cells sorted from blood, collected in a trial of the OX40 agonist ivuxolimab. These receptors came from an adult with an advanced solid tumor such as melanoma, head and neck, liver or kidney cancer.

The rearrangement joins TRBV27 to TRBJ2-7; D may be TRBD1 or TRBD2 (5 bases each). This CDR3 is 15 amino acids long. Germline V gene lookup returns CDR1 MNHEY and CDR2 SMNVEV (reference sequence). V was cut by 5 bases and J by 6 bases, with 20 bases left in between. DNA of the CDR3: TGTGCCAGCAGTCCCTGGGGGTTATTGGCCGGCGAGCAGTACTTC. Its translation is CASSPWGLLAGEQYF.

Only one count was recorded for this clone. The V and J genes are TRBV2 and TRBJ1-2, with 11 bases aligning to TRBD1. Per the germline V gene, CDR1 is SNHLY and CDR2 is FYNNEI. With 8 bases clipped from V and 3 bases from J, the junction kept 11 bases outside the gene matches. This CDR3 contains 16 residues. CDR3 DNA: TGTGCCAGCCGCGGAGACGGGACAGGGGGTTACTATGGCTACACCTTC. Protein: CASRGDGTGGYYGYTF.

The chain employs TRBV28 and TRBJ1-1; D is perhaps TRBD1 (5 bases). This CDR3 contains 12 residues. V lost 2 bases and J lost 11, with 12 bases in between. The germline CDR1 and CDR2 sequences are MDHEN and SYDVKM. The CDR3 here is CASSLRMGEAFF. Here the CDR3 DNA reads TGTGCCAGCAGTTTACGGATGGGGGAGGCTTTCTTT.